These 7 T cell receptor beta chains share one sample of origin, sequenced in a study of T cell changes during pregnancy in multiple sclerosis. Data came from immunoSEQ multiplex PCR; TCRdb stores just in-frame clones and leaves some out. The data show about 93,000 clones, 90% to 95% seen once. The input for sequencing was peripheral blood, taken after pregnancy. These receptor sequences come from a female donor in good health, enrolled as a control in a pregnancy study.

The J gene is TRBJ2-7, the V gene TRBV18; D is undetermined. V was clipped by 3 bases and J by 0 bases, with 18 bases between them. The CDR3 has 17 residues. Germline loops: CDR1 KGHSH, CDR2 LQKENI. As DNA, the CDR3 is TGTGCCAGCTCACCGCTTCCTCCAACGAGGAGCTCCTACGAGCAGTACTTC. As protein: CASSPLPPTRSSYEQYF.

The V call is TRBV5-5, the J call TRBJ1-2; D is perhaps TRBD1 (6 bases). Trimming stripped 2 bases from V and 13 bases from J, with 18 bases between. Germline loops: CDR1 SGHKS, CDR2 YYEKEE (reference sequence). CDR3 length equals 13 residues. CDR3 sequence: CASSFGEGVLGTF. CDR3 bases: TGTGCCAGCAGCTTTGGGGAGGGGGTTTTGGGCACCTTC.

The chain combines TRBV11-1 with TRBJ1-2, with D unresolved. V was pared by 3 bases and J by 0 bases, with 11 bases between. Per germline, CDR1 SGHAT and CDR2 FQDESV (reference sequence). CDR3 length: 15 residues. The CDR3 sequence is CASSFKRSPNYGYTF. DNA for the CDR3: TGTGCCAGCAGCTTCAAGAGGTCCCCTAACTATGGCTACACCTTC.

This rearrangement joins TRBV9 to TRBJ2-1; D is ambiguous. The CDR3 covers 13 residues. V was cut by 0 bases and J by 10 bases, with 11 bases left in between. Germline V gene data show CDR1 as SGDLS and CDR2 as YYNGEE. The CDR3 bases are TGTGCCAGCAGCGTAGTCGGGTCTCGCGAGCAGTTCTTC. It is translated as CASSVVGSREQFF.

This chain connects TRBV11-3 to TRBJ2-2; 7 nucleotides line up with TRBD1. Germline V CDR1 and CDR2: SGHNT, YENEEA. V lost 5 bases and J lost 4; bases outside the gene matches: 7. The CDR3 is made up of 15 amino acids. The CDR3, as DNA: TGTGCCAGCAGCGATCGACAGGGTTCCACCGGGGAGCTGTTTTTT. Translated: CASSDRQGSTGELFF.

V is TRBV9 and J is TRBJ2-3; 13 nucleotides align to TRBD2. The CDR3 extends over 16 amino acids. Germline lookup yields CDR1 SGDLS and CDR2 YYNGEE. With V trimmed by 3 bases and J by 9 bases, 10 bases remained unmatched. CDR3 nucleotide sequence: TGTGCCAGCAGCGGAAGACTAGCGGGGGGACCTTCGACGCAGTATTTT. This encodes CASSGRLAGGPSTQYF. Full variable domain (remainder filled in from reference TRBV9 and TRBJ2-3): DSGVTQTPKHLITATGQRVTLRCSPRSGDLSVYWYQQSLDQGLQFLIQYYNGEERAKGNILERFSAQQFPDLHSELNLSSLELGDSALYFCASSGRLAGGPSTQYFGPGTRLTVL.

The chain links TRBV19 to TRBJ2-5, with D perhaps TRBD1 (5 bases). V was shortened by 10 bases and J by 4 bases, with 13 bases between the two germline ends. Germline V gene lookup returns CDR1 LNHDA and CDR2 SQIVND (reference sequence). There are 12 residues in the CDR3. The CDR3 DNA reads TGTGCCACCAGACCAAGGGGAGAGACCCAGTACTTC. Amino acids: CATRPRGETQYF.